The present entry profiles one T cell receptor beta chain with its context. Libraries were prepared by immunoSEQ multiplex PCR; TCRdb keeps only in-frame clonotypes and omits some of them. This sample has 200,000 to 250,000 clones, with about 89% found just once. These data originate in a study of blood T cell repertoires in COVID-19. The CDR3 has 16 amino acids. Looked up from germline, CDR1 is SGHRS and CDR2 is YFSETQ. Between the trimmed V and J ends, which lost 0 bases and 7 bases, there was a span of 16 bases. The specimen was PBMCs or T cells enriched from blood (not recorded which). This chain joins TRBV5-1 and TRBJ1-4; the D gene is possibly TRBD1 (5 bases). The source of this sequence is a woman under 40 who had recovered from COVID-19. The CDR3 DNA is TGCGCCAGCAGCTTGGCCGTAGGGGAGGGAAGTGAAAAACTGTTTTTT. Translating gives CASSLAVGEGSEKLFF.